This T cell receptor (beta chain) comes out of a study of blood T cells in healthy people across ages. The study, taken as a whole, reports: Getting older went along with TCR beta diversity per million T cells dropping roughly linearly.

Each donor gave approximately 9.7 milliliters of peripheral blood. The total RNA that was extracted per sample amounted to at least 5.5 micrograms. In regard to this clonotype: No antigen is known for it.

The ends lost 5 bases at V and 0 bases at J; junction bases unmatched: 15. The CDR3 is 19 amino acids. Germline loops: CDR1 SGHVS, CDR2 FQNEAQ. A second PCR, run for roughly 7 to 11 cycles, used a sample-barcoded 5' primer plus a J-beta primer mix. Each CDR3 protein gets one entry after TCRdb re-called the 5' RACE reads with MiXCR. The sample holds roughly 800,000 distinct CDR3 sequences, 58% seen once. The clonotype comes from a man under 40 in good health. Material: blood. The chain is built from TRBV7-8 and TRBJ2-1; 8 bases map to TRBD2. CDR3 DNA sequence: TGTGCCAGCAGCCCAACTGGGCTAGCGGGTCCCGGCTCCTACAATGAGCAGTTCTTC. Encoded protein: CASSPTGLAGPGSYNEQFF. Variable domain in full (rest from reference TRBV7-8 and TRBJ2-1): GAGVSQSPRYKVAKRGQDVALRCDPISGHVSLFWYQQALGQGPEFLTYFQNEAQLDKSGLPSDRFFAERPEGSVSTLKIQRTQQEDSAVYLCASSPTGLAGPGSYNEQFFGPGTRLTVL.